The 23 T cell receptor beta chains given below trace back to one sample, sequenced in a study of cytomegalovirus exposure and HLA in healthy donors. The primer mix had 60 Vbeta and 13 Jbeta primers. Sequencing used immunoSEQ multiplex PCR; TCRdb keeps in-frame clones, though not all of them. This table holds more than 100,000 clones, roughly 80% found once. Sequencing input: PBMCs. These receptor sequences come from a woman aged 40 to 50 in good health and CMV-seropositive.

This clone was detected once. The rearrangement uses TRBV19 and TRBJ1-3; D gene ambiguous. Germline V gene sequence: CDR1 LNHDA, CDR2 SQIVND (reference sequence). This CDR3 region has 14 residues. The V end lost 6 bases, the J end lost 0 bases, and 9 bases lay between the germline ends. The CDR3 DNA sequence: TGTGCCAGTAGGTCACAGATCTCTGGAAACACCATATATTTT. It codes for CASRSQISGNTIYF.

The chain has TRBV7-9 and TRBJ2-5, with 7 bases lining up with TRBD1. This CDR3 region has 15 residues. Germline lookup yields CDR1 SEHNR and CDR2 FQNEAQ (reference sequence). The junction had 7 bases not matched to a gene; V was cut back by 3 bases and J by 3 bases. The CDR3 loop reads CASSLTGQGEETQYF. The CDR3 coding sequence is TGTGCCAGCAGCTTGACAGGGCAGGGGGAAGAGACCCAGTACTTC.

This clone was seen a single time. The V call is TRBV30, the J call TRBJ1-1; D might be TRBD1 (6 bases). The length of the CDR3 is 13 residues. Germline-derived CDR1 and CDR2 are GTSNPN and SVGIG (reference sequence). V lost 1 base and J lost 1, with 7 bases in between. The CDR3 loop reads CAWSEQGNTEAFF. The CDR3 region has the DNA TGTGCCTGGAGTGAACAGGGGAACACTGAAGCTTTCTTT.

The rearrangement joins TRBV10-3 to TRBJ2-7; possible D gene TRBD2, 6 bases. Germline CDR1 reads ENHRY; CDR2 reads SYGVKD. The CDR3 sequence is 14 residues long. V lost 3 bases and J lost 5, with 14 bases in between. CDR3 amino acids: CAISDKGRPHEQYF. As DNA, the CDR3 is TGTGCCATCAGTGACAAGGGGAGGCCCCACGAGCAGTACTTC.

The chain couples TRBV7-9 to TRBJ1-5, with TRBD1 matching 8 bases. CDR3 length: 15 amino acids. The ends lost 5 bases at V and 6 bases at J; junction bases unmatched: 9. Germline assignment: CDR1 SEHNR and CDR2 FQNEAQ (reference sequence). CDR3 DNA: TGTGCCAGCAGCAACGGACAGGGTCGGAGTCAGCCCCAGCATTTT. As protein: CASSNGQGRSQPQHF.

The chain has TRBV5-1 and TRBJ2-2; 7 nucleotides agree with TRBD1. Per the germline V gene, CDR1 is SGHRS and CDR2 is YFSETQ. V shed 7 bases and J 4 bases; nucleotides not matched to a gene: 7. The CDR3 has 14 amino acids. CDR3: CASVGGASTGELFF. In nucleotides, the CDR3 is TGCGCCAGCGTAGGGGGCGCGTCCACCGGGGAGCTGTTTTTT.

This sequence joins TRBV7-2 and TRBJ1-1; D uncertain. V lost 4 bases and J 8 bases, leaving 14 bases between the germline ends. Germline assignment: CDR1 SGHTA and CDR2 FQGNSA. This CDR3 has 13 amino acids. The CDR3 spells CASSSVLGSEAFF. DNA for the CDR3: TGTGCCAGCAGCTCCGTGTTGGGGAGCGAAGCTTTCTTT.

The chain employs TRBV4-3 and TRBJ2-2; D uncertain. The CDR3 length is 15 residues. V lost 1 base and J lost 6, with 12 bases in between. From germline, CDR1 is LGHNA and CDR2 YSLEER. CDR3 sequence: CASSQVKLISGELFF. CDR3 in DNA: TGCGCCAGCAGCCAAGTTAAACTGATATCCGGGGAGCTGTTTTTT.

The chain is built from TRBV4-3 and TRBJ1-1; D is possibly TRBD1 (6 bases). Germline V CDR1 and CDR2: LGHNA, YSLEER. V lost 3 bases and J lost 2, with 13 bases in between. CDR3 size: 15 residues. The CDR3: CASSHLLTGNTEAFF. CDR3 coding DNA: TGCGCCAGCAGCCATCTACTGACAGGAAACACTGAAGCTTTCTTT.

This chain uses TRBV25-1 with TRBJ2-7, with TRBD1 matching over 10 bases. The germline V gene encodes CDR1 MGHDK and CDR2 SYGVNS. V trimming: 6 bases; J trimming: 3 bases; junction bases outside the gene matches: 8. CDR3 size: 15 residues. CDR3 DNA sequence: TGTGCCAGCAGCAAAACCGGGACAGGGGACTACGAGCAGTACTTC. It codes for CASSKTGTGDYEQYF.

V and J are TRBV30 and TRBJ2-7; 8 nucleotides match TRBD2. Germline CDR1 reads GTSNPN; CDR2 reads SVGIG (reference sequence). The CDR3 is made up of 14 amino acids. The V and J ends lost 4 bases and 5 bases, in that order; junction bases with no gene match: 10. CDR3 nucleotide sequence: TGTGCCTGGACCCCCTTGGCGGGAGGCCACGAGCAGTACTTC. Translated, it gives CAWTPLAGGHEQYF.

This clone was counted a single time. The genes are TRBV6-1 and TRBJ2-5; unclear D gene. Germline assignment: CDR1 MNHNS and CDR2 SASEGT. Trimming took 4 bases from V and 5 from J, leaving 8 bases between them. The CDR3 is made up of 12 amino acids. The CDR3 sequence: CASSAVDETQYF. The CDR3 DNA follows: TGTGCCAGCAGTGCGGTCGATGAGACCCAGTACTTC.

This clone was counted a single time. This chain uses TRBV6-4 with TRBJ2-6, with 7 bases identical to TRBD2. The length of the CDR3 is 18 residues. The V segment lost 6 bases and the J segment 0 bases; nucleotides outside the gene matches: 11. Germline values: CDR1 MRHNA, CDR2 SNTAGT. CDR3 nucleotide sequence: TGTGCCAGCAGCCCCCGGGGAGGGGCCTACTCTGGGGCCAACGTCCTGACTTTC. This codes for CASSPRGGAYSGANVLTF.

The rearrangement joins TRBV25-1 to TRBJ2-5; TRBD2 matches 10 bases. The tail of the sequence fits TRBJ2-7 better, so the J call may be wrong. Germline V gene sequence: CDR1 MGHDK, CDR2 SYGVNS. The CDR3 extends over 15 amino acids. Written as DNA, the CDR3 is TGTGCCAGCACCATACCTAGCGGGGGATCCTACGAGCAGTACTTC. Amino acids: CASTIPSGGSYEQYF.

The chain has TRBV7-2 and TRBJ2-7, with D possibly being TRBD2 (5 bases). V shed 5 bases and J shed 3 bases, with 23 bases lying between them. The CDR3 length is 17 residues. Per germline, CDR1 SGHTA and CDR2 FQGNSA. DNA of the CDR3: TGTGCCAGCAGCCCGGGGTATAACCCCTGGTCAGGCTACGAGCAGTACTTC. Translation gives CASSPGYNPWSGYEQYF.

This clone was picked up a small number of times. The V and J genes are TRBV19 and TRBJ1-5; no definite D call. V was cut by 5 bases and J by 2 bases, with 13 bases left in between. Germline CDR1 LNHDA, CDR2 SQIVND (reference sequence). The CDR3 loop spans 15 amino acids. The CDR3 nucleotides are TGTGCCAGTAGTGGAGGTCGGGGTGGCAATCAGCCCCAGCATTTT. Protein product: CASSGGRGGNQPQHF.

The chain links TRBV19 to TRBJ1-2; tentative D call: TRBD1 (6 bases). Trimming cost V 3 bases and J 3 bases, with 14 bases left between them. The CDR3 spans 15 residues. The germline CDR1 and CDR2 sequences are LNHDA and SQIVND (reference sequence). This CDR3 reads CASSIPTAGDYGYTF. The CDR3 nucleotides are TGTGCCAGTAGTATCCCAACCGCAGGGGACTATGGCTACACCTTC.

J is TRBJ2-5 and V is TRBV7-2, with D possibly matching TRBD2 (6 bases). Germline assignment: CDR1 SGHTA and CDR2 FQGNSA. The CDR3 length is 13 residues. With 3 bases removed from V and 5 bases from J, the gap between germline ends came to 10 bases. This chain's CDR3 is CASSFAGGETQYF. The CDR3 nucleotides read TGTGCCAGCAGCTTTGCCGGAGGGGAGACCCAGTACTTC.

V usage is TRBV5-1 and J usage is TRBJ2-5, with 8 bases fitting TRBD2. V shed 0 bases, J shed 5 bases, and the junction held 9 bases outside the gene matches. There are 16 residues in the CDR3. Germline V CDR1 and CDR2: SGHRS, YFSETQ. The CDR3 nucleotides are TGCGCCAGCAGCTTGGGGGGGACTAGGATTACGGAGACCCAGTACTTC. As protein: CASSLGGTRITETQYF.

This clone was detected only a few times. The chain combines TRBV7-2 with TRBJ1-2, with D possibly matching TRBD1 (5 bases). V dropped 5 bases and J dropped 0 bases, with 19 bases sitting between them. CDR1 and CDR2 from the germline V gene are SGHTA and FQGNSA. The CDR3 runs to 17 residues. The CDR3 reads CASSLGIGEAANYGYTF. The DNA for the CDR3 is TGTGCCAGCAGCCTGGGGATAGGGGAGGCGGCTAACTATGGCTACACCTTC.

This clone was seen once. CDR3 sequence (DNA): TGTGCCAGCAGCGTACGCAGGACAGGGCAAGATGGCTACACCTTC. This encodes CASSVRRTGQDGYTF. This chain uses TRBV9 with TRBJ1-2, with 8 bases matching TRBD1. This CDR3 has 15 amino acids. Looked up from germline, CDR1 is SGDLS and CDR2 is YYNGEE. V was clipped by 1 base and J by 6 bases; unmatched bases: 8.

The chain links TRBV2 to TRBJ2-2, with 11 bases lining up with TRBD2. With V trimmed by 7 bases and J by 1 base, 8 bases remained unmatched. CDR1 is SNHLY, CDR2 FYNNEI, per germline. The CDR3 runs 17 residues. The CDR3 loop reads CASNKPLAGGNTGELFF. The CDR3 DNA sequence: TGTGCCAGCAACAAACCCCTAGCGGGGGGGAACACCGGGGAGCTGTTTTTT.

The chain is built from TRBV7-8 and TRBJ1-2; maybe TRBD1 (6 bases). The ends were cut back, 4 bases at V and 2 bases at J, with 17 bases in the middle. Germline CDR1 SGHVS, CDR2 FQNEAQ. This CDR3 contains 16 residues. This CDR3 reads CASSSSRDTQNYGYTF. CDR3 in DNA: TGTGCCAGCAGCTCCTCCCGGGACACCCAAAACTATGGCTACACCTTC.